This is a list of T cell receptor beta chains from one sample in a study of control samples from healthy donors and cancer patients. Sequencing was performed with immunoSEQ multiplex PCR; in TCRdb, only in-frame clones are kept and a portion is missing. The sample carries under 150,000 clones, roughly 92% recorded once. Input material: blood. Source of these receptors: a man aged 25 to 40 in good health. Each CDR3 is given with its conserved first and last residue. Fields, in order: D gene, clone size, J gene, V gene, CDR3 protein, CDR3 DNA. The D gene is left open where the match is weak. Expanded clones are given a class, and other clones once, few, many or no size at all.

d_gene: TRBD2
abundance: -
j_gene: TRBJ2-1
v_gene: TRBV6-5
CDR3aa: CASLETSGSYNEQFF
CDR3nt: TGTGCCAGCTTGGAGACTAGCGGGTCATACAATGAGCAGTTCTTC

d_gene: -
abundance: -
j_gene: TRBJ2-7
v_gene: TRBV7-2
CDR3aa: CASSLGLKTQGTYEQYF
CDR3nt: TGTGCCAGCAGCCTAGGATTGAAAACGCAGGGTACCTACGAGCAGTACTTC

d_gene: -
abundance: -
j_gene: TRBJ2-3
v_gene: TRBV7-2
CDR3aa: CASSLDGFTDTQYF
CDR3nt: TGTGCCAGCAGCTTAGATGGATTCACAGATACGCAGTATTTT

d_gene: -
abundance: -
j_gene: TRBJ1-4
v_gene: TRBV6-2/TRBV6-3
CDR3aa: CASSSREKLFF
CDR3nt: TGTGCCAGCAGTTCCCGGGAAAAACTGTTTTTT

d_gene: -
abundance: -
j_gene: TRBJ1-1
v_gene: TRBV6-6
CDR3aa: CASSPITGNGRVSTEAFF
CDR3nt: TGTGCCAGCAGTCCAATTACAGGGAATGGACGTGTTAGCACTGAAGCTTTCTTT

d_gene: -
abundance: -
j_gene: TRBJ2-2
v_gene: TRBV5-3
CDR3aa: CASQAQGLLKNTGELFF
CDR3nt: TGTGCCAGTCAAGCTCAGGGGCTCCTAAAGAACACCGGGGAGCTGTTTTTT

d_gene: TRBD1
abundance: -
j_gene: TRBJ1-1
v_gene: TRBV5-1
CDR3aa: CASSLDGTGWDDTEAFF
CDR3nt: TGCGCCAGCAGCTTGGACGGGACAGGGTGGGACGACACTGAAGCTTTCTTT

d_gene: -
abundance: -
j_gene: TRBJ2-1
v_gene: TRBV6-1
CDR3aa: CASSERRNTYNEQFF
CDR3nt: TGTGCCAGCAGTGAGCGGCGGAATACTTACAATGAGCAGTTCTTC

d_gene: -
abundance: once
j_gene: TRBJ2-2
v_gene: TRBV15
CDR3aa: CATSIRQSGTGELFF
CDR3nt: TGTGCCACCAGCATTAGACAGTCGGGCACCGGGGAGCTGTTTTTT

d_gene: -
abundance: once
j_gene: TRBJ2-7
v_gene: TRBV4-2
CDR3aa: CASSQDEIISDEQYF
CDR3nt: TGTGCCAGCAGCCAAGATGAGATAATCTCCGACGAGCAGTACTTC

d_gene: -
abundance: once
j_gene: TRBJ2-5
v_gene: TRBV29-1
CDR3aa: CSVAQETQYF
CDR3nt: TGCAGCGTGGCACAAGAGACCCAGTACTTC

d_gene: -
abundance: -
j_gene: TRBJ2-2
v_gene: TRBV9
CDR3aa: CASSVADPRDGELFF
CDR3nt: TGTGCCAGCAGCGTAGCGGACCCCCGGGACGGGGAGCTGTTTTTT

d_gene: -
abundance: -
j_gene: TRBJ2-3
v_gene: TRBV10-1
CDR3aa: CASSEGTSTDTQYF
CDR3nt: TGCGCCAGCAGTGAGGGAACTAGCACAGATACGCAGTATTTT

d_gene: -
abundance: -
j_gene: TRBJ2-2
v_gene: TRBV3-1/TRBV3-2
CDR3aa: CASSRPNTGELFF
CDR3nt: TGTGCCAGCAGCCGCCCGAACACCGGGGAGCTGTTTTTT

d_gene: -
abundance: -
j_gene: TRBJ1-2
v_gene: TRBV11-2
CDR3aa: CASSLDGQDYGYTF
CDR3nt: TGTGCCAGCAGCTTAGATGGGCAGGACTATGGCTACACCTTC

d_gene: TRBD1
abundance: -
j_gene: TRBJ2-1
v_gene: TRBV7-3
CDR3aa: CASSSTGIEQFF
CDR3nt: TGTGCCAGCAGCTCGACAGGGATTGAGCAGTTCTTC

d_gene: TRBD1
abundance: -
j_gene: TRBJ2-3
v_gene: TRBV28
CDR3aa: CASSLLRTGTTDTQYF
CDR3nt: TGTGCCAGCAGTTTATTGAGGACAGGAACCACAGATACGCAGTATTTT

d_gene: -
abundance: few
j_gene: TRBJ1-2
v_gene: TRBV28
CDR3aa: CASSLRGLGYTF
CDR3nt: TGTGCCAGCAGTTTGCGGGGGCTTGGCTACACCTTC

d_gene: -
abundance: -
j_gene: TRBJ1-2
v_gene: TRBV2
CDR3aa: CASIVGVGNYGYTF
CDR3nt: TGTGCCAGCATCGTCGGGGTCGGTAACTATGGCTACACCTTC

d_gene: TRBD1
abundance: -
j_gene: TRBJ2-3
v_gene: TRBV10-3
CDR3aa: CAISESATGGRDTQYF
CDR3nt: TGTGCCATCAGTGAGTCCGCAACAGGGGGGCGCGATACGCAGTATTTT

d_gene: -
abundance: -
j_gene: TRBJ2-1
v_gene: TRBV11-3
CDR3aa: CASKETQHSYNEQFF
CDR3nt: TGTGCCAGCAAAGAAACCCAGCACTCCTACAATGAGCAGTTCTTC

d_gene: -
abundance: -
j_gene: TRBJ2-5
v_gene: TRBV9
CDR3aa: CASSVDGETQYF
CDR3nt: TGTGCCAGCAGCGTAGATGGCGAGACCCAGTACTTC

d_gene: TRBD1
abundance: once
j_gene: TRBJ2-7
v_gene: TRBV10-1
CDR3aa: CASSTGTGGYEQYF
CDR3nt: TGCGCCAGCAGTACCGGGACAGGGGGCTACGAGCAGTACTTC

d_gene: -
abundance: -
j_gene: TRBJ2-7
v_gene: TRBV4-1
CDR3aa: CASSQAQRDGSYEQCF
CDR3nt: TGCGCCAGCAGCCAAGCACAACGGGACGGATCCTACGAGCAGTGCTTC

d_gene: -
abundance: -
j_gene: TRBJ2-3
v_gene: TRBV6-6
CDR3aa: CASSYKTPDTQYF
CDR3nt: TGTGCCAGCAGCTACAAGACCCCAGATACGCAGTATTTT

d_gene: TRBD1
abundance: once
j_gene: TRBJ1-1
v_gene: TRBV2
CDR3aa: CASEVGGPGTEAFF
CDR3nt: TGTGCCAGCGAAGTAGGGGGCCCCGGCACTGAAGCTTTCTTT

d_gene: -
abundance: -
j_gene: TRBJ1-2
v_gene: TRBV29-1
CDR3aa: CSVLEGSNYGYTF
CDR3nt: TGCAGCGTCCTCGAGGGTTCTAACTATGGCTACACCTTC

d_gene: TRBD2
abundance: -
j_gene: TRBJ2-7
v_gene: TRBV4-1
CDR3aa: CASSQRLAGGEQYF
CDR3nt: TGCGCCAGCAGCCAACGTCTAGCGGGAGGCGAGCAGTACTTC

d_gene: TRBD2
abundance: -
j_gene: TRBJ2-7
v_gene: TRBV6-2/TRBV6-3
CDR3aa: CASSYSLAGVFYEQYF
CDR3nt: TGTGCCAGCAGTTATTCACTAGCGGGAGTTTTCTACGAGCAGTACTTC

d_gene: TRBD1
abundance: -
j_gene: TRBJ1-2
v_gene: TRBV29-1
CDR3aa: CSVSGGSYGYTF
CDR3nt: TGCAGCGTTTCAGGGGGCTCCTATGGCTACACCTTC

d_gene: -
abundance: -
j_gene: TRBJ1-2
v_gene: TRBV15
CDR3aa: CATRPGITPNYGYTF
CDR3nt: TGTGCCACCAGGCCAGGGATCACACCTAACTATGGCTACACCTTC

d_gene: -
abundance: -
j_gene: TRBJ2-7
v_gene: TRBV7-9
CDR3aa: CASSLLRGYEQYF
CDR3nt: TGTGCCAGCAGCTTACTTAGAGGGTACGAGCAGTACTTC

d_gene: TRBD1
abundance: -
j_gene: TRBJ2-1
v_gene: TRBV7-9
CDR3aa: CALTLQGEDEQFF
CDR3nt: TGTGCCTTAACACTACAGGGGGAAGATGAGCAGTTCTTC

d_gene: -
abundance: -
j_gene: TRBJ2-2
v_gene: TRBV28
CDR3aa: CASSDDRRPNTGELFF
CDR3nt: TGTGCCAGCAGCGACGACAGGCGTCCGAACACCGGGGAGCTGTTTTTT

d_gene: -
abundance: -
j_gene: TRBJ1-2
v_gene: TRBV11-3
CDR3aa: CASSLKLGPSNYGYTF
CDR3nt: TGTGCCAGCAGCTTAAAACTCGGCCCGTCAAACTATGGCTACACCTTC

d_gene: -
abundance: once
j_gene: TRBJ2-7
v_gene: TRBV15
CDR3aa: CATRGRGGNSYEQYF
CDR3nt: TGTGCCACCAGGGGAAGAGGCGGAAACTCCTACGAGCAGTACTTC

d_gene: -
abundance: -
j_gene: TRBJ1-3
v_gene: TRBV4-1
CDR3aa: CASSQLTGYNSGNTIYF
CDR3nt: TGCGCCAGCAGCCAACTAACAGGGTATAATTCTGGAAACACCATATATTTT

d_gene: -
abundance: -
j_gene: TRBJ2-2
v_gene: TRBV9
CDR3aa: CASSVIGATGELFF
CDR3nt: TGTGCCAGCAGCGTAATCGGGGCCACCGGGGAGCTGTTTTTT

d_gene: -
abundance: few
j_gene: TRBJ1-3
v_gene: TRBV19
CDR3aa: CASSLMALGDTIYF
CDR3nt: TGTGCCAGTAGTTTAATGGCCCTGGGGGACACCATATATTTT

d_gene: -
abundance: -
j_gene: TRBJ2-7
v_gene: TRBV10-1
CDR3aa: CASSDGVAAYEQYF
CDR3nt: TGCGCCAGCAGTGATGGGGTCGCCGCCTACGAGCAGTACTTC

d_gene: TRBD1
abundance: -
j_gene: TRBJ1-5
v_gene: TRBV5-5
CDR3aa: CASSAGTGGPFDQPQHF
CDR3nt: TGTGCCAGCAGCGCGGGGACAGGGGGCCCCTTCGATCAGCCCCAGCATTTT

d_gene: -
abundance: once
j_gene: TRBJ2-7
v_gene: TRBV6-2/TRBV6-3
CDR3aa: CASSYRNYEQYF
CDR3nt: TGTGCCAGCAGTTACAGGAACTACGAGCAGTACTTC

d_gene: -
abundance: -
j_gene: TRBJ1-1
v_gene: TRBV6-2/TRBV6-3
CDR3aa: CASSYSVRGGKTEAFF
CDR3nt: TGTGCCAGCAGTTACTCGGTCAGGGGCGGGAAGACTGAAGCTTTCTTT

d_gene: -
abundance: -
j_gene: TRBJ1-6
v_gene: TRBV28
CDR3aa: CASSPSYGNSPLHF
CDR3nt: TGTGCCAGCAGTCCCTCCTACGGTAATTCACCCCTCCACTTT

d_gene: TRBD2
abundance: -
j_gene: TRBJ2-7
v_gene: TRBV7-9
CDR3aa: CASSTRSSGSGIYEQYF
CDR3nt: TGTGCCAGCAGCACCCGTTCTAGCGGGTCTGGTATATACGAGCAGTACTTC

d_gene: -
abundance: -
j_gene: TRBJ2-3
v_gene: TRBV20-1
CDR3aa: CSASVDTSSTDTQYF
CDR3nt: TGCAGTGCTAGTGTGGATACGAGTAGCACAGATACGCAGTATTTT

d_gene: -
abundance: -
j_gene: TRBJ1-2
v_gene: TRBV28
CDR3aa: CASSPSSGGRSYGYTF
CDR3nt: TGTGCCAGCAGCCCCTCGTCCGGGGGGCGCAGCTATGGCTACACCTTC

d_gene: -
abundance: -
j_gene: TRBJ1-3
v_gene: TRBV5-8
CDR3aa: CASSPGRGGTIYF
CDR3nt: TGTGCCAGCAGCCCAGGACGAGGAGGCACCATATATTTT

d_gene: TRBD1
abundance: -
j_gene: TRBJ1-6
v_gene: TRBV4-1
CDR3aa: CASSKSEGQGLNSPLHF
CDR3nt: TGCGCCAGCAGCAAAAGCGAGGGACAGGGCCTCAATTCACCCCTCCACTTT

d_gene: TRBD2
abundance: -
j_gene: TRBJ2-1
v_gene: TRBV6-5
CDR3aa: CASSSGGNEQFF
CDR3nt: TGTGCCAGCAGTTCGGGGGGGAATGAGCAGTTCTTC

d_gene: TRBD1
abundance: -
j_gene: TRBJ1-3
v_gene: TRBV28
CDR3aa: CASSFKPGQGSSGNTIYF
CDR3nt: TGTGCCAGCAGTTTCAAACCGGGACAGGGGAGCTCTGGAAACACCATATATTTT

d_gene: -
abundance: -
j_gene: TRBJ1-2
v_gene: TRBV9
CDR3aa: CASSKDPTGNYGYTF
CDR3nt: TGTGCCAGCAGCAAGGACCCGACAGGAAACTATGGCTACACCTTC

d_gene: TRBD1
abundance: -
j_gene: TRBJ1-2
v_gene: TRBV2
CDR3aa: CASSVQGQAAYGYTF
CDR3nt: TGTGCCAGCAGTGTCCAGGGACAGGCCGCCTATGGCTACACCTTC